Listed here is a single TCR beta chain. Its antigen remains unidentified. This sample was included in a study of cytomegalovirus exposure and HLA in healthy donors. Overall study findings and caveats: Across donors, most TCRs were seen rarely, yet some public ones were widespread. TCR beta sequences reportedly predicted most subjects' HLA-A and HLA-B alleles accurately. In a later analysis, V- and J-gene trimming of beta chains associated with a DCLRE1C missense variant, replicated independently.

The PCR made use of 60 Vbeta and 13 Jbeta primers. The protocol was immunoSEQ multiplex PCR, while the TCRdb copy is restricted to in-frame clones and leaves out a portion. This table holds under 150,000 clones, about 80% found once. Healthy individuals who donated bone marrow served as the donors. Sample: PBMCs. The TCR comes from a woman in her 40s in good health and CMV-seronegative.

The CDR3 is CASSMRGLINQPQHF. CDR3 bases: TGTGCCAGTAGTATGCGGGGGCTCATCAATCAGCCCCAGCATTTT. J is TRBJ1-5 and V is TRBV19; weak D call: TRBD1 (6 bases). This CDR3 comprises 15 residues. Germline V gives CDR1 LNHDA, CDR2 SQIVND (reference sequence). Trimming stripped 3 bases from V and 3 bases from J, with 12 bases between.